Presented here are 2 T cell receptor beta chains from one specimen sequenced in a study of blood T cells in healthy people across ages. Using a J-beta primer mix together with a sample-barcoded 5' primer, a second PCR was run for roughly 7 to 12 cycles. TCRdb ran MiXCR on the 5' RACE reads and lists one entry per CDR3 protein. The sample holds hundreds of thousands of distinct CDR3 sequences; under 30% are singletons and the top ten take around 10%. The sample also formed part of further work on T cells of mothers and their children.

Sequencing was carried out using blood. These receptors came from a boy aged 5-17 years in good health.

V usage is TRBV29-1 and J usage is TRBJ1-2; the match to TRBD1 covers 7 bases. The CDR3 extends over 14 amino acids. V lost 4 bases to trimming and J lost 3 bases; unmatched junction nucleotides: 8. CDR1 and CDR2 from the germline V gene are SQVTM and ANQGSEA. CDR3 in amino acids: CSVGGTDPYYGYTF. The CDR3 DNA is TGCAGCGTTGGGGGGACAGACCCTTACTATGGCTACACCTTC.

This clonotype showed up just a few times. The chain couples TRBV5-1 to TRBJ2-7, with a weak D call TRBD1 (6 bases). The CDR3 runs to 12 residues. The ends were cut back, 5 bases at V and 7 bases at J, with 13 bases in the middle. Germline CDR1 reads SGHRS; CDR2 reads YFSETQ. The CDR3 region is CASRPPRGEQYF. CDR3 DNA sequence: TGCGCCAGCAGGCCCCCCAGGGGAGAGCAGTACTTC.